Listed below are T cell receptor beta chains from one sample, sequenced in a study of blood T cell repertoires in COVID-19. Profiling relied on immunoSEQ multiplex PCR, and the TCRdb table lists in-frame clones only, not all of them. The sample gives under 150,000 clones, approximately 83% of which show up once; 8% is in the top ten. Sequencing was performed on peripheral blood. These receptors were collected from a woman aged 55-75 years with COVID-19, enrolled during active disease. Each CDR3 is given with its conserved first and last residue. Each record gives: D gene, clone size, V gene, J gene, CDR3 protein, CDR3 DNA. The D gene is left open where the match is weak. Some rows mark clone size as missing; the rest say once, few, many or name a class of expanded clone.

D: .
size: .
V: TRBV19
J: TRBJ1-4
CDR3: CASSRDKATNEKLFF
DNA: TGTGCCAGTAGTCGGGACAAAGCAACTAATGAAAAACTGTTTTTT

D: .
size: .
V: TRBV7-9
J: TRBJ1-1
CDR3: CASSFQGVDTEAFF
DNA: TGTGCCAGCAGCTTCCAAGGGGTTGACACTGAAGCTTTCTTT

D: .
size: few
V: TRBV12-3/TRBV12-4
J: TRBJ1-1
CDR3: CASSLTGTEAFF
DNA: TGTGCCAGCAGTTTGACTGGGACTGAAGCTTTCTTT

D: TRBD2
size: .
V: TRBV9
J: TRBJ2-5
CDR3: CASSAGLAGEQETQYF
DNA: TGTGCCAGCAGCGCCGGACTAGCGGGGGAGCAAGAGACCCAGTACTTC

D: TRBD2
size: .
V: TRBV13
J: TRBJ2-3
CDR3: CASSFKAGGPTDTQYF
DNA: TGTGCCAGCAGCTTTAAAGCGGGGGGGCCCACAGATACGCAGTATTTT

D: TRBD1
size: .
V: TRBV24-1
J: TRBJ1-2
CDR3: CATSDRSGRDRVYGYTF
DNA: TGTGCCACCAGTGACCGAAGCGGCCGGGACAGGGTTTATGGCTACACCTTC

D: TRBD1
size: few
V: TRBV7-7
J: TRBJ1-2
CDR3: CASWTGVKSHYGYTF
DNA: TGTGCTAGCTGGACAGGGGTTAAATCACACTATGGCTACACCTTC

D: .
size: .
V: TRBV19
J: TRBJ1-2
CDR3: CASRTDFNYGYTF
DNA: TGTGCCAGCAGGACAGACTTCAACTATGGCTACACCTTC

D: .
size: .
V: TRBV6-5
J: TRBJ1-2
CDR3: CASSNGQSYGYTF
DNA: TGTGCCAGCAGCAACGGACAGAGCTATGGCTACACCTTC

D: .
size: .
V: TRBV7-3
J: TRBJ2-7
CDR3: CASSTGNIPYEQYF
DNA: TGTGCCAGCAGCACAGGGAACATCCCCTACGAGCAGTACTTC

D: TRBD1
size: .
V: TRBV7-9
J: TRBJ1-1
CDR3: CAIQGGRAFF
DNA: TGTGCCATTCAGGGGGGTCGCGCTTTCTTT

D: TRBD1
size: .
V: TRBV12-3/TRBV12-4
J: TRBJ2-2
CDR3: CASSRQGSGELFF
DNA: TGTGCCAGCAGTCGACAGGGGTCCGGGGAGCTGTTTTTT

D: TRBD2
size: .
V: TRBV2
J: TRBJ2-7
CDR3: CASSFGLAGVDYEQYF
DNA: TGTGCCAGCAGTTTTGGACTAGCGGGGGTGGACTACGAGCAGTACTTC

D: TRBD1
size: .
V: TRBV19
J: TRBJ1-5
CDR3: CASNRGFGSNQPQHF
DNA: TGTGCCAGCAACAGGGGATTCGGTAGCAATCAGCCCCAGCATTTT

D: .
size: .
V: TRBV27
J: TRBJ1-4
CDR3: CASSPNRDYNEKLFF
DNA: TGTGCCAGCAGTCCCAACAGGGACTATAATGAAAAACTGTTTTTT

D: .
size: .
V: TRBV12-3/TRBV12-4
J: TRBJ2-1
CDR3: CASSPQGYEQFF
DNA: TGTGCCAGCAGTCCGCAGGGGTATGAGCAGTTCTTC

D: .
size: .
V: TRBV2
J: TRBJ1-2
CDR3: CASSWATQGYTF
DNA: TGTGCCAGCAGTTGGGCCACGCAGGGCTACACCTTC

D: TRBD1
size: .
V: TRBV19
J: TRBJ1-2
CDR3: CASSPQGQGRNYGYTF
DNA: TGTGCCAGTAGTCCTCAGGGACAGGGGCGTAACTATGGCTACACCTTC

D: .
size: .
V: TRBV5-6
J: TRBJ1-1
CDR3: CASRFSLNTEAFF
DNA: TGTGCCAGCAGGTTTTCCTTGAACACTGAAGCTTTCTTT

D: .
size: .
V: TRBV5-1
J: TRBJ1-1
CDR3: CASTTEIGSTEAFF
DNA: TGCGCCAGCACGACTGAGATTGGGAGCACTGAAGCTTTCTTT

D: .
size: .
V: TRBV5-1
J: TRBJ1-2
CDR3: CASSLSARTNYGYTF
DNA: TGCGCCAGCAGCTTATCTGCGCGAACTAACTATGGCTACACCTTC

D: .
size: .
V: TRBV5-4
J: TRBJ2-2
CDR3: CASSLSERVHTGELFF
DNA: TGTGCCAGCAGCCTATCAGAGCGGGTCCACACCGGGGAGCTGTTTTTT

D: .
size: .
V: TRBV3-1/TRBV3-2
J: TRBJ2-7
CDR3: CASSLGTPSYEQYF
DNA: TGTGCCAGCAGCTTAGGGACTCCTTCCTACGAGCAGTACTTC

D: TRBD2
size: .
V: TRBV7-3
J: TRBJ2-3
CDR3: CASSLMGAGSTDTQYF
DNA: TGTGCCAGCAGCTTAATGGGAGCGGGGAGCACAGATACGCAGTATTTT

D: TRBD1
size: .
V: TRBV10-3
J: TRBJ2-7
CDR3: CAISGDRGADEQYF
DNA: TGTGCCATCAGTGGGGACAGGGGGGCAGACGAGCAGTACTTC

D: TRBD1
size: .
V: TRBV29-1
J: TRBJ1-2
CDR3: CSAQGADGYTF
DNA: TGCAGCGCGCAGGGGGCGGATGGCTACACCTTC

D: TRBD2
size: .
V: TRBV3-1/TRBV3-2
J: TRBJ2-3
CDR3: CASSQVFLAGDHTDTQYF
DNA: TGTGCCAGCAGCCAAGTTTTTCTAGCGGGGGACCACACAGATACGCAGTATTTT

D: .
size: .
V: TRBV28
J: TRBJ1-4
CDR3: CASSDRVEKLFF
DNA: TGTGCCAGCAGTGACAGAGTTGAAAAACTGTTTTTT

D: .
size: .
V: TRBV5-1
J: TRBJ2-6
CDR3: CASSFQGFSGANVLTF
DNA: TGCGCCAGCAGCTTCCAGGGGTTCTCTGGGGCCAACGTCCTGACTTTC

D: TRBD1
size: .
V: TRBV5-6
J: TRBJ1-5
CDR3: CASSSGTGIDYAGNQPQHF
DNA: TGTGCCAGCAGCTCCGGGACAGGCATAGACTACGCGGGCAATCAGCCCCAGCATTTT

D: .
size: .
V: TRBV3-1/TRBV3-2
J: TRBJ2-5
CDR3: CASSQDKASRETQYF
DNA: TGTGCCAGCAGCCAAGATAAGGCTAGCCGAGAGACCCAGTACTTC

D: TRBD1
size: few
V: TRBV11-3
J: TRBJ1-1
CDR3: CASSLTGDEAFF
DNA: TGTGCCAGCAGCTTGACAGGGGATGAAGCTTTCTTT

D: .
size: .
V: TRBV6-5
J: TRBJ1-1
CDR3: CASTVNTEAFF
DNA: TGTGCCAGCACCGTGAACACTGAAGCTTTCTTT

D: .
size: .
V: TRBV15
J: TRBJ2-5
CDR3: CATSTALWGHNQETQYF
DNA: TGTGCCACCAGCACCGCCCTCTGGGGACATAACCAAGAGACCCAGTACTTC

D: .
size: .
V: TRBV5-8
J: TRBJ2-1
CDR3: CASSPGDGTRNEQFF
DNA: TGTGCCAGCAGCCCGGGGGACGGGACCCGCAATGAGCAGTTCTTC

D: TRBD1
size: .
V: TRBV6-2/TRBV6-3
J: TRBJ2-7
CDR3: CASSYSMESGGEEQYF
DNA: TGTGCCAGCAGTTACTCGATGGAGTCAGGGGGTGAAGAGCAGTACTTC

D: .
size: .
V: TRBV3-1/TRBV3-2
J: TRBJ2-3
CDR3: CASSQDAGTDTQYF
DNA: TGTGCCAGCAGCCAAGATGCGGGCACAGATACGCAGTATTTT

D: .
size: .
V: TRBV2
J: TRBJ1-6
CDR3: CASIDQGGNSPLHF
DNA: TGTGCCAGCATAGATCAGGGTGGGAATTCACCCCTCCACTTT

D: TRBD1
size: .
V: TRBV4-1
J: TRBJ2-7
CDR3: CASSQEWTGGYEQYF
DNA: TGCGCCAGCAGCCAAGAGTGGACAGGGGGTTACGAGCAGTACTTC

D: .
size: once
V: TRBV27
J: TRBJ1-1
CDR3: CASSSGVVTEAFF
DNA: TGTGCCAGCAGTTCAGGGGTGGTCACTGAAGCTTTCTTT